These T cell receptor beta chains were read from a single sample in a study of blood T cell repertoires in COVID-19. This table comes from immunoSEQ multiplex PCR, and its TCRdb copy is limited to in-frame clones, with some not included. The sample gives some 210,000 clones, around 81% of which show up once; 4.3% is in the top ten. Sequenced input: PBMCs or T cells enriched from blood (not recorded which). The source of these receptors is a man under 40 with acute COVID-19. CDR3s include the opening cysteine and the closing phenylalanine or tryptophan. A D gene is named only where the DNA matches it firmly. Clone size appears in some rows only: once, few, many, or a class for an expanded clone.

size: NA
V: TRBV5-1
J: TRBJ2-1
D: NA
DNA: TGCGCCAGCAGCTTGGGTCCAGGCGGGAATGAGCAGTTCTTC
CDR3: CASSLGPGGNEQFF

size: NA
V: TRBV5-6
J: TRBJ1-2
D: NA
DNA: TGTGCCAGCAGCTTGGAAGGAGATGGCTACACCTTC
CDR3: CASSLEGDGYTF

size: once
V: TRBV6-5
J: TRBJ2-7
D: NA
DNA: TGTGCCAGCAACGTAGAGGGATGGCAGACCTACGAGCAGTACTTC
CDR3: CASNVEGWQTYEQYF

size: NA
V: TRBV3-1/TRBV3-2
J: TRBJ1-1
D: NA
DNA: TGTGCCAGTTCCGACGGGGGCACTGAAGCTTTCTTT
CDR3: CASSDGGTEAFF

size: few
V: TRBV21-1
J: TRBJ2-2
D: NA
DNA: TGTGCCAGCAGCAAGAGTTCCCCTTTACTGAACACCGGGGAGCTGTTTTTT
CDR3: CASSKSSPLLNTGELFF

size: NA
V: TRBV6-5
J: TRBJ1-5
D: NA
DNA: TGTGCCAGCAGTTACTCGAGTAATAGCAATCAGCCCCAGCATTTT
CDR3: CASSYSSNSNQPQHF

size: NA
V: TRBV11-1
J: TRBJ1-1
D: TRBD1
DNA: TGTGCCAGCAGCCAATACAGGGGGACTGAAGCTTTCTTT
CDR3: CASSQYRGTEAFF

size: NA
V: TRBV27
J: TRBJ2-2
D: NA
DNA: TGTGCCAGCAGGCGTAAGGTTAATGGGGCCACCGGGGAGCTGTTTTTT
CDR3: CASRRKVNGATGELFF

size: NA
V: TRBV3-1/TRBV3-2
J: TRBJ2-5
D: TRBD2
DNA: TGTGCCAGCAGCCCGGCGGGGGGGGGAAAAGAGACCCAGTACTTC
CDR3: CASSPAGGGKETQYF

size: NA
V: TRBV30
J: TRBJ2-5
D: NA
DNA: TGTGCCTGCAGGGGAGGGCTCCAAGAGACCCAGTACTTC
CDR3: CACRGGLQETQYF

size: NA
V: TRBV4-2
J: TRBJ1-2
D: NA
DNA: TGTGCCAGCAGCCAAGAGGTCCGGGATGGCTACACCTTC
CDR3: CASSQEVRDGYTF

size: few
V: TRBV7-2
J: TRBJ2-7
D: TRBD2
DNA: TGTGCCAGCAGCTTGGGGAGCGGGGGGGCCTACGAGCAGTACTTC
CDR3: CASSLGSGGAYEQYF

size: NA
V: TRBV19
J: TRBJ2-3
D: TRBD1
DNA: TGTGCCAGTAGTATATCCGGGACAGGGTCGGGAGATACGCAGTATTTT
CDR3: CASSISGTGSGDTQYF

size: NA
V: TRBV18
J: TRBJ2-3
D: TRBD1
DNA: TGTGCCAGCTCACCGGGGACAGGGGGCACAGATACGCAGTATTTT
CDR3: CASSPGTGGTDTQYF

size: NA
V: TRBV5-6
J: TRBJ2-7
D: NA
DNA: TGTGCCAGCAGCTCTATCGACACCGCCTACGAGCAGTACTTC
CDR3: CASSSIDTAYEQYF

size: NA
V: TRBV7-2
J: TRBJ2-5
D: NA
DNA: TGTGCCAGCAGCTACGACATGGCAGGGACCCAGTACTTC
CDR3: CASSYDMAGTQYF

size: NA
V: TRBV28
J: TRBJ1-3
D: TRBD1
DNA: TGTGCCAGCAGTCCGACGGGACAGGGAAACCCTGGAAACACCATATATTTT
CDR3: CASSPTGQGNPGNTIYF

size: NA
V: TRBV4-1
J: TRBJ1-5
D: NA
DNA: TGCGCCAGCAGCCAAGCGGGGGGGCAAGGACAGCCCCAGCATTTT
CDR3: CASSQAGGQGQPQHF

size: NA
V: TRBV28
J: TRBJ1-2
D: NA
DNA: TGTGCCAGCAGTTTCCTAGGACTCTATGGCTACACCTTC
CDR3: CASSFLGLYGYTF